This T cell receptor beta chain was retrieved from a study of blood T cell repertoires in COVID-19. V was shortened by 0 bases and J by 3 bases, with 12 bases between the two germline ends. There are 16 residues in the CDR3. Germline lookup yields CDR1 MNHEY and CDR2 SMNVEV (reference sequence). TCRdb's copy holds only in-frame clones and misses some; the assay was immunoSEQ multiplex PCR. The sample records roughly 100,000 clones, 91% being singletons. The specimen sequenced was peripheral blood. The TCR originated in a human donor in a cohort sampled during active COVID-19. The chain links TRBV27 to TRBJ1-5; no clear D gene. CDR3 DNA: TGTGCCAGCAGTTTATCTGGAGTGATGATCAATCAGCCCCAGCATTTT. This encodes CASSLSGVMINQPQHF.